Listed below are T cell receptor beta chains from one sample, sequenced in a study of blood T cell repertoires in COVID-19. Assay used: immunoSEQ multiplex PCR; TCRdb lists only in-frame clones, some missing. Found here are 150,000 to 200,000 clones, roughly 85% of them singletons; the top ten hold around 1.1%. The source material was peripheral blood. The receptors stem from a man in his forties or fifties with acute or convalescent COVID-19. The CDR3 runs from the conserved cysteine through the conserved F or W. The D gene is left open where the match is weak. Not every row has a clone size; where given, it reads once, few, many or a size class.

d_gene: TRBD1; v_gene: TRBV9; j_gene: TRBJ2-2; abundance: -; CDR3aa: CASSPFPGQGGITGELFF; CDR3nt: TGTGCCAGCAGCCCATTCCCGGGACAGGGGGGGATAACCGGGGAGCTGTTTTTT
d_gene: TRBD2; v_gene: TRBV11-2; j_gene: TRBJ2-1; abundance: once; CDR3aa: CASSGTSGGNNEQFF; CDR3nt: TGTGCCAGCAGCGGGACTAGCGGGGGAAACAATGAGCAGTTCTTC
d_gene: TRBD2; v_gene: TRBV7-2; j_gene: TRBJ2-7; abundance: few; CDR3aa: CASSLVGTSGYEQYF; CDR3nt: TGTGCCAGCAGCTTGGTCGGGACTAGCGGCTACGAGCAGTACTTC
d_gene: -; v_gene: TRBV18; j_gene: TRBJ2-5; abundance: -; CDR3aa: CASSPGAKETQYF; CDR3nt: TGTGCCAGCTCACCAGGGGCTAAGGAGACCCAGTACTTC
d_gene: -; v_gene: TRBV7-8; j_gene: TRBJ1-1; abundance: -; CDR3aa: CASSSRLNTEAFF; CDR3nt: TGTGCCAGCAGCAGCAGGTTAAACACTGAAGCTTTCTTT
d_gene: -; v_gene: TRBV2; j_gene: TRBJ1-2; abundance: -; CDR3aa: CASSAGESYGYTF; CDR3nt: TGTGCCAGCAGTGCAGGGGAAAGCTATGGCTACACCTTC
d_gene: -; v_gene: TRBV19; j_gene: TRBJ2-2; abundance: -; CDR3aa: CASRRFSGPNTGELFF; CDR3nt: TGTGCCAGTCGCCGTTTTAGCGGCCCGAACACCGGGGAGCTGTTTTTT
d_gene: TRBD1; v_gene: TRBV6-1; j_gene: TRBJ1-2; abundance: -; CDR3aa: CASSEDRQGYTF; CDR3nt: TGTGCCAGCAGTGAGGACAGGCAGGGCTACACCTTC
d_gene: -; v_gene: TRBV9; j_gene: TRBJ2-2; abundance: -; CDR3aa: CASSFTTDTGELFF; CDR3nt: TGTGCCAGCAGCTTCACCACAGACACCGGGGAGCTGTTTTTT
d_gene: TRBD1; v_gene: TRBV18; j_gene: TRBJ2-3; abundance: -; CDR3aa: CASSPKAGGDGGTDTQYF; CDR3nt: TGTGCCAGCTCACCGAAAGCAGGGGGCGACGGTGGGACAGATACGCAGTATTTT
d_gene: TRBD1; v_gene: TRBV30; j_gene: TRBJ1-4; abundance: -; CDR3aa: CAWSGTGLREKLFF; CDR3nt: TGTGCCTGGAGTGGGACAGGGTTAAGAGAAAAACTGTTTTTT
d_gene: -; v_gene: TRBV5-1; j_gene: TRBJ2-3; abundance: -; CDR3aa: CASSLGDTPDTQYF; CDR3nt: TGCGCCAGCAGCTTGGGGGACACCCCAGATACGCAGTATTTT
d_gene: -; v_gene: TRBV29-1; j_gene: TRBJ2-3; abundance: -; CDR3aa: CSADSFTDTQYF; CDR3nt: TGCAGCGCCGACAGTTTCACAGATACGCAGTATTTT
d_gene: -; v_gene: TRBV2; j_gene: TRBJ1-3; abundance: once; CDR3aa: CASRGRGSGNTIYF; CDR3nt: TGTGCCAGCAGGGGGAGGGGGTCCGGAAACACCATATATTTT
d_gene: -; v_gene: TRBV21-1; j_gene: TRBJ1-5; abundance: -; CDR3aa: CASSKEGQGAGQPQHF; CDR3nt: TGTGCCAGCAGCAAAGAAGGACAGGGGGCAGGACAGCCCCAGCATTTT